These 8 T cell receptor beta chains came from one sample sequenced in a study of shared clonotypes between healthy human individuals. Assay: immunoSEQ multiplex PCR; the TCRdb copy retains only in-frame clones and omits some. In the table there are hundreds of thousands of clones, just over 75% of which are singletons. The sample was PBMCs. The receptors here all came from a woman aged 40 to 50 in good health. Some clones in this sample may be carry-over from other donors' samples.

The rearrangement links TRBV28 to TRBJ1-3; D remains unclear. The CDR3 is made up of 19 amino acids. The V end was cut by 6 bases, the J end by 0 bases, with 24 bases between. CDR1 is MDHEN and CDR2 is SYDVKM in the germline V gene. The chain's CDR3 is CASRKKLNSRKSSGNTIYF. The CDR3 DNA is TGTGCCAGCAGAAAAAAATTAAACTCCCGTAAAAGCTCTGGAAACACCATATATTTT.

On this clone itself: A much larger clonotype is one base distant, so this may be a read error. This sample includes further DNA sequences coding for the same CDR3. This chain uses TRBV30 with TRBJ1-5, with a possible D match to TRBD1 (5 bases). In germline, CDR1 is GTSNPN, CDR2 SVGIG (reference sequence). This CDR3 region has 15 residues. Between the trimmed V and J ends, which lost 4 bases and 7 bases, there was a span of 20 bases. The CDR3 coding sequence is TGTGCCTGGACTTCTCCGACTTGGAGGGGCCAGCCCCAGCATTTT. The encoded protein is CAWTSPTWRGQPQHF.

The V call is TRBV7-9, the J call TRBJ2-3, with TRBD1 matching 7 bases. This CDR3 spans 14 amino acids. The V segment lost 4 bases and the J segment 3 bases; nucleotides outside the gene matches: 4. Germline CDR1 and CDR2: SEHNR and FQNEAQ (reference sequence). The CDR3 DNA reads as TGTGCCAGCAGCTACAGACAGGGAACAGATACGCAGTATTTT. It is translated as CASSYRQGTDTQYF.

The rearrangement links TRBV2 to TRBJ1-1, with D possibly TRBD1 on 5 matching bases. The V gene's germline CDR1 is SNHLY and CDR2 FYNNEI. V lost 3 bases and J 6 bases, leaving 11 bases between the germline ends. The CDR3 is made up of 13 amino acids. As DNA, the CDR3 is TGTGCCAGCAGTGATTCAGGGCTTCCTGAAGCTTTCTTT. This codes for CASSDSGLPEAFF.

This clone occurred many times. The V gene is TRBV7-9, the J gene TRBJ1-2; D uncertain. The CDR3 extends over 12 amino acids. Germline CDR1 is SEHNR and CDR2 is FQNEAQ (reference sequence). V shed 2 bases and J shed 4 bases, with 5 bases lying between them. CDR3 nucleotide sequence: TGTGCCAGCAGCTTATTATCCTATGGCTACACCTTC. Its protein product is CASSLLSYGYTF.

This clone has a handful of counts. The chain couples TRBV28 to TRBJ2-2; D might be TRBD1 or TRBD2, each matching 5 bases. CDR3 size: 13 residues. The ends were cut back, 6 bases at V and 4 bases at J, with 9 bases in the middle. Germline CDR1 and CDR2: MDHEN and SYDVKM. The CDR3 coding sequence is TGTGCCAGCAGGAGGGGTGGCACCGGGGAGCTGTTTTTT. This sequence encodes CASRRGGTGELFF.

The V call is TRBV7-8, the J call TRBJ1-5; D is possibly TRBD1 (6 bases). In germline, CDR1 is SGHVS, CDR2 FQNEAQ. V dropped 7 bases and J dropped 4 bases, with 17 bases sitting between them. The CDR3 contains 15 residues. CDR3 nucleotides: TGTGCCAGCAAACCATTACGGGACAAAAATCAGCCCCAGCATTTT. Encoded protein: CASKPLRDKNQPQHF.

This clone was counted many times. A much larger clone lies a single base off, so this may be a read error. Within the sample, other DNA sequences also encode this same CDR3. This chain links TRBV30 with TRBJ2-2; 11 nucleotides line up with TRBD2. Germline trimming cut 7 bases from V and 5 bases from J; bases unmatched to any gene: 15. The germline CDR1 and CDR2 sequences are GTSNPN and SVGIG (reference sequence). The CDR3 loop spans 17 amino acids. CDR3 region: CASNPTSGMVRTGELFF. The CDR3, as DNA: TGTGCCTCAAACCCGACTAGCGGGATGGTTCGTACCGGGGAGCTGTTTTTT.